This T cell receptor beta chain stems from a study of T cell changes during pregnancy in multiple sclerosis. Trimming removed 6 bases from V and 1 base from J, with 9 bases in between. Germline V gives CDR1 SGHTA, CDR2 FQGNSA. This CDR3 has 13 amino acids. Using immunoSEQ multiplex PCR, the repertoire was profiled, and TCRdb retains in-frame clones only, with some absent. This sample has around 110,000 clones, with 91% found just once. This rearrangement joins TRBV7-2 to TRBJ1-1, with D possibly being TRBD1 (5 bases). The sample was peripheral blood, taken before pregnancy. The TCR was taken from a female donor with multiple sclerosis, enrolled in a pregnancy study. DNA for the CDR3: TGTGCCAGCAGTATCGACAGGAACACTGAAGCTTTCTTT. This encodes CASSIDRNTEAFF.